This TCR beta chain is drawn from a study of cytomegalovirus exposure and HLA in healthy donors. Overall study: Findings of an earlier analysis included roughly 120 million unique TCR beta sequences from some 200 million T cells.

Primers for the PCR totalled 60 Vbeta and 13 Jbeta. As originally analysed: In a later analysis, of 70 million to 85 million unique beta chains, some 10 million appeared in at least two donors. The assay was immunoSEQ multiplex PCR, and TCRdb's table has in-frame clones only and misses some. D and trimming were read from the DNA, whereas the V and J calls and clone size are those reported in that table. The table records roughly 180,000 clones, about three quarters of them present only once. Notes on the study in general: Across all donors, roughly uniform sequencing depth was an assumption of the presence/absence analyses. Per a prior analysis, the majority of TCR beta V segments were productive roughly 87% or roughly 30% of the time.

The CDR3 runs to 13 residues. V lost 0 bases and J 10 bases, leaving 12 bases between the germline ends. Germline CDR1 reads MGHDK; CDR2 reads SYGVNS. On this clone: Its antigen is not known.

The J gene is TRBJ1-1, the V gene TRBV25-1; the D is unclear. The receptor was isolated from a female donor in good health and CMV-seronegative. The sequencing sample was made of PBMCs. The CDR3 spells CASSEYKAGGAFF. Here the CDR3 DNA reads TGTGCCAGCAGTGAATACAAGGCGGGTGGAGCTTTCTTT.